This TCR beta chain is drawn from a study of regulatory T cells in long-lasting Graves disease. For TCR beta, libraries came from iRepertoire HTBI primers and Arm-PCR of CDR3 regions. TCRdb fed the multiplex PCR reads into MiXCR, producing one record per CDR3 protein. This table holds 390,000 or so distinct CDR3 sequences, roughly 12% found once. Time point indicated: newly diagnosed GD, antithyroid drugs for less than 3 months. Isolated PBMC RNA provided the starting material for the TCR library. V lost 6 bases and J lost 4; bases outside the gene matches: 16. The length of the CDR3 is 17 residues. Per the germline V gene, CDR1 is MGHDK and CDR2 is SYGVNS. In addition, the sample was reused for a study of T cells in Graves' hyperthyroidism and ophthalmopathy.

V is TRBV25-1 and J is TRBJ2-3; 7 bases align to TRBD2. This TCR was recovered from a woman aged 18-29 years with Graves disease. Sequences were derived from peripheral blood mononuclear cells (PBMCs), sampled at new diagnosis, from a patient treated with antithyroid drugs. CDR3 nucleotide sequence: TGTGCCAGCAGGTCACGGCCGGACTGGCGGGAGCCAGATACGCAGTATTTT. This sequence encodes CASRSRPDWREPDTQYF. Variable domain in full (rest from reference TRBV25-1 and TRBJ2-3): EADIYQTPRYLVIGTGKKITLECSQTMGHDKMYWYQQDPGMELHLIHYSYGVNSTEKGDLSSESTVSRIRTEHFPLTLESARPSHTSQYLCASRSRPDWREPDTQYFGPGTRLTVL.